The 10 T cell receptor beta chains below were found in one sample sequenced in a study of T cell responses to AZD1222 COVID-19 vaccine. Data came from immunoSEQ multiplex PCR; TCRdb stores just in-frame clones and leaves some out. Of about 94,000 clones in the sample, approximately 91% were seen once. Source: peripheral blood, taken on day 0 of AZD1222 vaccination. These receptors all stem from an adult in good health.

This clone was recorded only once. This chain uses TRBV7-3 with TRBJ1-3, with D maybe TRBD1 (6 bases). The CDR3 is 13 amino acids. Trimming took 9 bases from V and 2 from J, leaving 11 bases between them. Germline loops: CDR1 SGHTA, CDR2 FQGTGA. The DNA of the CDR3 is TGTGCCAGACTCAGGGGAGCTGGAAACACCATATATTTT. The encoded protein is CARLRGAGNTIYF. Full variable domain (missing parts from reference TRBV7-3 and TRBJ1-3): GAGVSQTPSNKVTEKGKYVELRCDPISGHTALYWYRQSLGQGPEFLIYFQGTGAADDSGLPNDRFFAVRPEGSVSTLKIQRTERGDSAVYLCARLRGAGNTIYFGEGSWLTVV.

The J gene is TRBJ1-2, the V gene TRBV6-5; D possibly corresponds to TRBD1 (5 bases). Trimming cost V 8 bases and J 4 bases, with 14 bases left between them. The CDR3 runs to 13 residues. Germline V gene data show CDR1 as MNHEY and CDR2 as SVGAGI. The CDR3 region is CASYGTQGYGYTF. In DNA, the CDR3 is TGTGCCAGCTATGGGACGCAGGGCTATGGCTACACCTTC.

The rearrangement links TRBV7-9 to TRBJ1-5, with D possibly being TRBD1 (6 bases). Trimming took off 6 bases at V and 5 bases at J, with 8 bases between the two ends. From germline, CDR1 is SEHNR and CDR2 FQNEAQ (reference sequence). The length of the CDR3 is 12 residues. This CDR3 is CASRQGDQPQHF. DNA for the CDR3: TGTGCCAGCAGACAGGGTGATCAGCCCCAGCATTTT. Full variable domain (missing parts from reference TRBV7-9 and TRBJ1-5): DTGVSQNPRHKITKRGQNVTFRCDPISEHNRLYWYRQTLGQGPEFLTYFQNEAQLEKSRLLSDRFSAERPKGSFSTLEIQRTEQGDSAMYLCASRQGDQPQHFGDGTRLSIL.

The chain links TRBV9 to TRBJ2-1; D is ambiguous. The germline V gene has CDR1 SGDLS and CDR2 YYNGEE. The CDR3 covers 16 residues. V lost 2 bases, J lost 0 bases, and 12 bases lay in between. The CDR3 coding sequence is TGTGCCAGCAGCGTTAAGGTCTGGAGCTCCTACAATGAGCAGTTCTTC. Translated: CASSVKVWSSYNEQFF.

The chain couples TRBV6-2 or TRBV6-3 to TRBJ2-6; D unclear. This CDR3 has 15 amino acids. Per the germline V gene, CDR1 is MNHEY and CDR2 is SVGEGT. Trimming shortened V by 6 bases and J by 0 bases, and 9 bases separated the two germline ends. CDR3 DNA: TGTGCCAGCAGCACCACCTCCTCTGGGGCCAACGTCCTGACTTTC. It is translated as CASSTTSSGANVLTF.

This chain joins TRBV19 and TRBJ1-1; D not resolved. The V and J ends lost 1 base and 7 bases respectively, with 10 bases between them. The CDR3 length is 13 residues. CDR1 LNHDA and CDR2 SQIVND come from the germline V gene (reference sequence). The CDR3 loop reads CASSIARRNEAFF. CDR3 nucleotide sequence: TGTGCCAGTAGTATAGCGCGACGAAATGAAGCTTTCTTT. Combining the CDR3 with reference TRBV19 and TRBJ1-1 gives the whole variable domain DGGITQSPKYLFRKEGQNVTLSCEQNLNHDAMYWYRQDPGQGLRLIYYSQIVNDFQKGDIAEGYSVSREKKESFPLTVTSAQKNPTAFYLCASSIARRNEAFFGQGTRLTVV.

The chain has TRBV5-1 and TRBJ2-1, with D tentatively TRBD2 (6 bases). Germline V CDR1 and CDR2: SGHRS, YFSETQ. Deletions cut 4 bases from V and 8 bases from J, with 19 bases between. There are 15 residues in the CDR3. DNA for the CDR3: TGCGCCAGCAGCCCGAGTCGACTAGGCGTCTATGAGCAGTTCTTC. Translating it yields CASSPSRLGVYEQFF.

This clone showed up just once. This chain joins TRBV7-2 and TRBJ2-2; TRBD2 might be the D (5 bases). This CDR3 contains 15 residues. CDR1 and CDR2 (germline): SGHTA, FQGNSA. Trimming took 5 bases from V and 3 from J, leaving 13 bases between them. CDR3 coding DNA: TGTGCCAGCAGCCCACGCGCGGGTGACACCGGGGAGCTGTTTTTT. Amino acids: CASSPRAGDTGELFF.

Comments on this clone: Different DNA sequences within this sample yield the same CDR3. The V call is TRBV2, the J call TRBJ2-5; D ambiguous. The CDR3 spans 10 residues. The V end lost 5 bases, the J end lost 5 bases, and 3 bases lay between the germline ends. Germline assignment: CDR1 SNHLY and CDR2 FYNNEI. The CDR3 is CASSRETQYF. In DNA form, the CDR3 reads TGTGCCAGCAGTAGGGAGACCCAGTACTTC.

The chain combines TRBV6-5 with TRBJ2-2; D not resolved. Germline V gene data show CDR1 as MNHEY and CDR2 as SVGAGI. The V and J ends lost 6 bases and 2 bases respectively, with 10 bases between them. CDR3 length equals 14 residues. CDR3 sequence reads: CASSPSLNTGELFF. CDR3 bases: TGTGCCAGCAGCCCGTCCCTTAACACCGGGGAGCTGTTTTTT.